These 25 T cell receptor beta chains were sequenced from one sample in a study of blood T cell repertoires in COVID-19. Sequencing was performed with immunoSEQ multiplex PCR; in TCRdb, only in-frame clones are kept and a portion is missing. This sample carries some 78,000 clones, about 88% of them seen once, and the ten largest clones take roughly an eighth. The specimen was peripheral blood. Receptors were obtained from a man in his sixties or seventies with active or convalescent COVID-19.

The chain recombines TRBV11-3 with TRBJ2-7; TRBD1 aligns across 8 bases. CDR1 and CDR2 from the germline V gene are SGHNT and YENEEA. The CDR3 loop spans 15 amino acids. The ends lost 5 bases at V and 0 bases at J; junction bases unmatched: 6. This CDR3 reads CASSPGTGSSYEQYF. DNA for the CDR3: TGTGCCAGCAGCCCCGGGACAGGAAGCTCCTACGAGCAGTACTTC.

This sequence joins TRBV15 and TRBJ1-2, with 8 bases fitting TRBD1. Unmatched junction bases numbered 9, after V lost 3 bases and J lost 3 bases. The CDR3 is 16 amino acids. Germline CDR1 is LNHNV and CDR2 is YYDKDF (reference sequence). The CDR3 here is CATSRAPDREDYGYTF. The CDR3 bases are TGTGCCACCAGCAGGGCTCCGGACAGGGAGGACTATGGCTACACCTTC.

In its sample, this clone was seen a few times. The CDR3 DNA reads as TGTGCCAGTAGTAGGACAGGGGGCGAGTTTGGCAATCAGCCCCAGCATTTT. This encodes CASSRTGGEFGNQPQHF. V gene TRBV19 combines with J gene TRBJ1-5, with 11 bases lining up with TRBD1. Trimming removed 4 bases from V and 2 bases from J; junction bases left unmatched: 7. Germline V gene lookup returns CDR1 LNHDA and CDR2 SQIVND (reference sequence). This CDR3 is built from 17 residues. The full variable domain, in which reference TRBV19 and TRBJ1-5 provide the parts outside the CDR3, is DGGITQSPKYLFRKEGQNVTLSCEQNLNHDAMYWYRQDPGQGLRLIYYSQIVNDFQKGDIAEGYSVSREKKESFPLTVTSAQKNPTAFYLCASSRTGGEFGNQPQHFGDGTRLSIL.

V gene TRBV6-4 combines with J gene TRBJ1-2, with 11 positions matching TRBD1. Germline V gene data show CDR1 as MRHNA and CDR2 as SNTAGT. This CDR3 has 14 amino acids. Trimming took 7 bases from V and 6 from J; bases not matched to a gene: 7. Written as DNA, the CDR3 is TGTGCCAGCATGGATGGGACAGGGGGGAATGGCTACACCTTC. This translates into CASMDGTGGNGYTF.

The chain employs TRBV29-1 and TRBJ1-1; D might be TRBD1 (5 bases). Trimming took off 4 bases at V and 1 base at J, with 7 bases between the two ends. The CDR3 runs 12 residues. CDR1 is SQVTM and CDR2 is ANQGSEA in the germline V gene. DNA for the CDR3: TGCAGCGTTGGGAGGGGGAACACTGAAGCTTTCTTT. It encodes CSVGRGNTEAFF.

The chain employs TRBV27 and TRBJ1-2; 11 positions match TRBD1. This CDR3 has 15 amino acids. Germline V gene data show CDR1 as MNHEY and CDR2 as SMNVEV (reference sequence). Trimming cost V 8 bases and J 3 bases; bases outside gene matches: 8. DNA for the CDR3: TGTGCCAGCCACGGCGGGACAGGGGGATACTATGGCTACACCTTC. Its translation is CASHGGTGGYYGYTF.

This sequence joins TRBV2 and TRBJ1-1, with TRBD1 as a possible D gene (5 bases). V shed 8 bases and J shed 1 base, with 14 bases lying between them. Germline V lookup: CDR1 SNHLY, CDR2 FYNNEI. The CDR3 has 14 residues. CDR3 sequence: CASGSRGRNTEAFF. In nucleotides, the CDR3 is TGTGCCAGCGGGTCGCGGGGGAGGAACACTGAAGCTTTCTTT.

The chain links TRBV11-3 to TRBJ2-3, with TRBD2 identical over 7 bases. CDR1 and CDR2 (germline): SGHNT, YENEEA. This CDR3 comprises 14 residues. The V segment lost 5 bases and the J segment 2 bases; nucleotides outside the gene matches: 4. Here the CDR3 reads CASSQTSSTDTQYF. For the CDR3, the DNA is TGTGCCAGCAGCCAGACTAGCTCCACAGATACGCAGTATTTT.

The chain uses TRBV11-3 and TRBJ2-7, with D possibly being TRBD2 (5 bases). This CDR3 spans 13 amino acids. Germline V lookup: CDR1 SGHNT, CDR2 YENEEA. V lost 5 bases and J 3 bases, leaving 11 bases between the germline ends. The CDR3 region is CASSPEADYEQYF. CDR3 coding DNA: TGTGCCAGCAGCCCGGAGGCAGACTACGAGCAGTACTTC.

This chain uses TRBV29-1 with TRBJ2-1; 7 bases are a match to TRBD2. Germline V lookup: CDR1 SQVTM, CDR2 ANQGSEA. The CDR3 extends over 11 amino acids. Losses at the gene ends were 4 bases for V and 6 bases for J; bases not matched to a gene: 0. In DNA form, the CDR3 reads TGCAGCGTTGGACTAGCCAATGAGCAGTTCTTC. It yields the protein CSVGLANEQFF.

The chain is built from TRBV7-9 and TRBJ1-4; a weak D match, TRBD1 (6 bases). CDR3 size: 14 residues. Germline CDR1 and CDR2: SEHNR and FQNEAQ (reference sequence). V lost 5 bases and J lost 8, with 15 bases in between. CDR3 amino acids: CASSHTNREEKLFF. Written as DNA, the CDR3 is TGTGCCAGCAGCCACACGAACAGGGAGGAAAAACTGTTTTTT.

V and J are TRBV6-5 and TRBJ1-1, with D hard to call. Germline V gene lookup returns CDR1 MNHEY and CDR2 SVGAGI. The CDR3 covers 12 residues. Trimming cost V 10 bases and J 4 bases, with 13 bases left between them. The CDR3 spells CATREVRTEAFF. Written as DNA, the CDR3 is TGTGCCACTAGGGAGGTTCGCACTGAAGCTTTCTTT.

J is TRBJ1-6 and V is TRBV10-3; 7 positions agree with TRBD1. V shed 3 bases and J 6 bases; nucleotides not matched to a gene: 8. The CDR3 consists of 16 residues. Germline V gene lookup returns CDR1 ENHRY and CDR2 SYGVKD. Here the CDR3 DNA reads TGTGCCATCAGTGACGACATGGGACAGCTTAATTCACCCCTCCACTTT. It translates to CAISDDMGQLNSPLHF.

The CDR3 is CASSLVASGSEQYF. The CDR3 coding sequence is TGTGCCAGCAGCTTGGTGGCTAGCGGAAGCGAGCAGTACTTC. The chain carries TRBV5-4 and TRBJ2-7; 7 nucleotides agree with TRBD2. Losses at the gene ends were 0 bases for V and 6 bases for J; bases not matched to a gene: 6. Germline lookup yields CDR1 SGHNT and CDR2 YYREEE (reference sequence). The CDR3 runs 14 residues.

V gene TRBV2 combines with J gene TRBJ1-2; 8 nucleotides match TRBD1. The CDR3 covers 13 residues. The V and J ends lost 6 bases and 4 bases, in that order; junction bases with no gene match: 4. The germline V gene has CDR1 SNHLY and CDR2 FYNNEI. The CDR3 bases are TGTGCCAGCAGAACACAGGGGGTCTATGGCTACACCTTC. Its translation: CASRTQGVYGYTF.

The DNA for the CDR3 is TGTGCCAGCAGCTTAAATCAGGCTGCTAACTATGGCTACACCTTC. The encoded protein is CASSLNQAANYGYTF. The V gene is TRBV13, the J gene TRBJ1-2, with D unresolved. V gave up 2 bases and J gave up 0 bases, with 10 bases separating them. CDR3 length equals 15 residues. Germline assignment: CDR1 PRHDT and CDR2 FYEKMQ (reference sequence).

J is TRBJ2-5 and V is TRBV28; D gene uncertain. This CDR3 comprises 15 residues. Germline assignment: CDR1 MDHEN and CDR2 SYDVKM. V was clipped by 4 bases and J by 5 bases, with 17 bases between them. As DNA, the CDR3 is TGTGCCAGCAGTTCCTCCCTTGCCCCGAGGGAGACCCAGTACTTC. Translating it yields CASSSSLAPRETQYF.

The J gene is TRBJ1-1, the V gene TRBV7-2; 8 positions match TRBD1. Per the germline V gene, CDR1 is SGHTA and CDR2 is FQGNSA. The CDR3 has 15 residues. The ends lost 4 bases at V and 5 bases at J; junction bases unmatched: 9. As DNA, the CDR3 is TGTGCCAGCAGCTCCTGGACAGGGCAGGGGACTGAAGCTTTCTTT. Amino acids: CASSSWTGQGTEAFF.

This clone appeared a few times. The chain joins TRBV5-1 to TRBJ1-6; the D is unclear. Per germline, CDR1 SGHRS and CDR2 YFSETQ. The V gene lost 4 bases and the J gene lost 9 bases, with 20 bases spanning the gap. The CDR3 consists of 16 residues. The DNA for the CDR3 is TGCGCCAGCAGCACCGGACGGACGGACGGGAGTTCACCCCTCCACTTT. Translation: CASSTGRTDGSSPLHF.

This chain connects TRBV2 to TRBJ1-3; 8 bases agree with TRBD1. The length of the CDR3 is 18 residues. V was clipped by 3 bases and J by 0 bases; unmatched bases: 10. The germline V gene has CDR1 SNHLY and CDR2 FYNNEI. For the CDR3, the DNA is TGTGCCAGCAGTGAGTACAGGGGGACTCCTTACTCTGGAAACACCATATATTTT. Its protein product is CASSEYRGTPYSGNTIYF.

V gene TRBV19 combines with J gene TRBJ1-1; D may be TRBD1 (6 bases). V lost 3 bases, J lost 4 bases, and 18 bases lay in between. The CDR3 totals 16 residues. Germline values: CDR1 LNHDA, CDR2 SQIVND (reference sequence). In DNA form, the CDR3 reads TGTGCCAGTAGTATGGGGTATTCGGACAGTAGCACTGAAGCTTTCTTT. This codes for CASSMGYSDSSTEAFF.

The rearrangement uses TRBV2 and TRBJ1-4; possible D gene TRBD1, 6 bases. The CDR3 sequence is 13 residues long. Germline lookup yields CDR1 SNHLY and CDR2 FYNNEI. Trimming left V 6 bases short and J 5 bases short, with 10 bases between. The CDR3: CASRWTANEKLFF. In DNA form, the CDR3 reads TGTGCCAGCAGGTGGACAGCGAATGAAAAACTGTTTTTT.

The rearrangement joins TRBV10-3 to TRBJ1-4; no clear D. The CDR3 is made up of 12 amino acids. V dropped 10 bases and J dropped 5 bases, with 11 bases sitting between them. Germline values: CDR1 ENHRY, CDR2 SYGVKD. The CDR3: CASSSENEKLFF. For the CDR3, the DNA is TGTGCCAGCTCCAGCGAAAATGAAAAACTGTTTTTT.

The rearrangement joins TRBV5-4 to TRBJ1-6, with D hard to call. V dropped 2 bases and J dropped 4 bases, with 7 bases sitting between them. Germline CDR1 SGHNT, CDR2 YYREEE (reference sequence). The CDR3 extends over 14 amino acids. The CDR3 bases are TGTGCCAGCAGCTTAGGAGAGTATAATTCACCCCTCCACTTT. Protein sequence: CASSLGEYNSPLHF.

This chain links TRBV18 with TRBJ1-1; TRBD1 aligns across 11 bases. This CDR3 comprises 15 residues. V trimming: 6 bases; J trimming: 4 bases; junction bases outside the gene matches: 7. Looked up from germline, CDR1 is KGHSH and CDR2 is LQKENI. The CDR3 spells CASSRSGTGGTEAFF. DNA for the CDR3: TGTGCCAGCTCCCGATCGGGGACAGGGGGCACTGAAGCTTTCTTT. Using reference TRBV18 and TRBJ1-1 for the parts outside the CDR3, the full variable domain is NAGVMQNPRHLVRRRGQEARLRCSPMKGHSHVYWYRQLPEEGLKFMVYLQKENIIDESGMPKERFSAEFPKEGPSILRIQQVVRGDSAAYFCASSRSGTGGTEAFFGQGTRLTVV.